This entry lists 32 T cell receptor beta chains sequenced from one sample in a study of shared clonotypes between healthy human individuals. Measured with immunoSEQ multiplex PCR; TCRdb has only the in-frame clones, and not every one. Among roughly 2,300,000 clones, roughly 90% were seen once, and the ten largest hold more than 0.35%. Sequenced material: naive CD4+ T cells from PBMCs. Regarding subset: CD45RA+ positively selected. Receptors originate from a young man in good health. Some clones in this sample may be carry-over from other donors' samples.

The CDR3 region is CAWSVLRTGGELFF. The CDR3 bases are TGTGCCTGGAGTGTGCTGCGGACGGGCGGGGAGCTGTTTTTT. This chain joins TRBV30 and TRBJ2-2; D remains ambiguous. The CDR3 runs to 14 residues. Germline V gives CDR1 GTSNPN, CDR2 SVGIG (reference sequence). The V end was cut by 0 bases, the J end by 7 bases, with 12 bases between.

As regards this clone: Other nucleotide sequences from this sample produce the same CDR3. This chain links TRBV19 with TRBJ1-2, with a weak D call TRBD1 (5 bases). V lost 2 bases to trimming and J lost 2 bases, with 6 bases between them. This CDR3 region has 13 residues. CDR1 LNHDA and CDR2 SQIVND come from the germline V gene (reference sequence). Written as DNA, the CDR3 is TGTGCCAGTAGTATACAGGGCAACTATGGCTACACCTTC. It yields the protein CASSIQGNYGYTF. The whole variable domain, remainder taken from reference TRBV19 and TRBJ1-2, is DGGITQSPKYLFRKEGQNVTLSCEQNLNHDAMYWYRQDPGQGLRLIYYSQIVNDFQKGDIAEGYSVSREKKESFPLTVTSAQKNPTAFYLCASSIQGNYGYTFGSGTRLTVV.

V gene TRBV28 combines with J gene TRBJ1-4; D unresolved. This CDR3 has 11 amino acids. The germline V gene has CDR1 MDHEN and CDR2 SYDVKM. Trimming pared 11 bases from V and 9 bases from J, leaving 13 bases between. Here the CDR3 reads CASSSGKKLFF. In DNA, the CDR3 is TGTGCCTCCTCATCTGGCAAAAAACTGTTTTTT. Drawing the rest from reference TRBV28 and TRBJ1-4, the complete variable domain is DVKVTQSSRYLVKRTGEKVFLECVQDMDHENMFWYRQDPGLGLRLIYFSYDVKMKEKGDIPEGYSVSREKKERFSLILESASTNQTSMYLCASSSGKKLFFGSGTQLSVL.

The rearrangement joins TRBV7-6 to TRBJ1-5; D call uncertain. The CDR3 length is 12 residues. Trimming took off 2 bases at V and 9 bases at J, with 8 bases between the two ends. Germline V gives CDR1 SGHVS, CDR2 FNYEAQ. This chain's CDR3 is CASSLLGGPQHF. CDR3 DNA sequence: TGTGCCAGCAGCTTACTAGGCGGGCCCCAGCATTTT.

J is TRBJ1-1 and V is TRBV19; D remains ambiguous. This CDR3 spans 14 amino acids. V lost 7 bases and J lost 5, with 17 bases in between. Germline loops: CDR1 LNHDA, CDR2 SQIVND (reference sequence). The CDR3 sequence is CASIGRWVGTEAFF. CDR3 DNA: TGTGCCAGTATCGGCCGCTGGGTGGGTACTGAAGCTTTCTTT.

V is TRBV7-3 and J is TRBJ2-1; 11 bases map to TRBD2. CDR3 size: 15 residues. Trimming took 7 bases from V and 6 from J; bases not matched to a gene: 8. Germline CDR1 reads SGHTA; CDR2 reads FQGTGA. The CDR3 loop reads CASTPLAGALNEQFF. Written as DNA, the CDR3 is TGTGCCAGCACCCCACTAGCGGGAGCCCTCAATGAGCAGTTCTTC.

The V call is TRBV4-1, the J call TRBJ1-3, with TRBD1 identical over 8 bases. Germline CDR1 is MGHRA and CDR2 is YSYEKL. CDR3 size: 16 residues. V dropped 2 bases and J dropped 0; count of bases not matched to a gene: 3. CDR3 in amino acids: CASSQQQGVSGNTIYF. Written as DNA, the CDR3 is TGCGCCAGCAGCCAACAACAGGGGGTCTCTGGAAACACCATATATTTT.

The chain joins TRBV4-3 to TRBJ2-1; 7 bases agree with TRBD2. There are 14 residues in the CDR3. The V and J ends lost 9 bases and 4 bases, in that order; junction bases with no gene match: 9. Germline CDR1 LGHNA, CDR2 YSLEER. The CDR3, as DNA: TGCGCCAGTAAACCGGGACTACAATACAATGAGCAGTTCTTC. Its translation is CASKPGLQYNEQFF.

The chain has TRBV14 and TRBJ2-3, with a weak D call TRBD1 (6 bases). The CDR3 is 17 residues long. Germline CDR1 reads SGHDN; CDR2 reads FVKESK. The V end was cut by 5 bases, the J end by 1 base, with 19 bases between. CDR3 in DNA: TGTGCCAGCAGCAGTCCACAGGGCCGGTCCCGCACAGATACGCAGTATTTT. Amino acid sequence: CASSSPQGRSRTDTQYF.

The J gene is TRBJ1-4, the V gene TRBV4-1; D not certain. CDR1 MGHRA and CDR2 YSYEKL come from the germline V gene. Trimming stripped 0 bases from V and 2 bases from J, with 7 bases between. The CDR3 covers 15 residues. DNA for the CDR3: TGCGCCAGCAGCCAAGATCGGGTCACTAATGAAAAACTGTTTTTT. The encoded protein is CASSQDRVTNEKLFF.

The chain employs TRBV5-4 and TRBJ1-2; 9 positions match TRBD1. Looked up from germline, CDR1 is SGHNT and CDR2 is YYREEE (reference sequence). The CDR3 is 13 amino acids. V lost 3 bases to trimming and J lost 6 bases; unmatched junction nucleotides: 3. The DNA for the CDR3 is TGTGCCAGCAGCTGGGGACAGGGCCATGGCTACACCTTC. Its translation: CASSWGQGHGYTF.

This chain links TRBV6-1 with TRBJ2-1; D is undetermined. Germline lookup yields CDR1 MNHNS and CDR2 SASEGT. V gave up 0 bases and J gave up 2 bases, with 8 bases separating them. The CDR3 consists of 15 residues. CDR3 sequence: CASSEASRAYNEQFF. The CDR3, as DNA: TGTGCCAGCAGTGAAGCTTCTCGGGCCTACAATGAGCAGTTCTTC.

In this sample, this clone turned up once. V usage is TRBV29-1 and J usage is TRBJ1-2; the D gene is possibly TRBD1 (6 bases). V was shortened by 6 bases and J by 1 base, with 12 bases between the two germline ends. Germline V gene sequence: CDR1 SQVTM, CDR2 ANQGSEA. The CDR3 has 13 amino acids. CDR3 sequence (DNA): TGCAGCGTAGATAAACAGGGTAACTATGGCTACACCTTC. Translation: CSVDKQGNYGYTF.

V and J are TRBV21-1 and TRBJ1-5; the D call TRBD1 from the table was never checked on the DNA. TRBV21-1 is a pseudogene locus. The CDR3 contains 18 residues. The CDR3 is CASIHKWTGSYGNQPQHF. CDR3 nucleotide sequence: TGTGCCAGCATCCACAAATGGACAGGGAGTTATGGCAATCAGCCCCAGCATTTT.

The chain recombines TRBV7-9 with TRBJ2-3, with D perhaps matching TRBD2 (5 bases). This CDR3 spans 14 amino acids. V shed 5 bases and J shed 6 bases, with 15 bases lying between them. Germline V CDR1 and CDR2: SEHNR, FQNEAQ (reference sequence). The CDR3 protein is CASSPGRGSDTQYF. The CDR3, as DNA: TGTGCCAGCAGCCCGGGTCGGGGTTCGGATACGCAGTATTTT.

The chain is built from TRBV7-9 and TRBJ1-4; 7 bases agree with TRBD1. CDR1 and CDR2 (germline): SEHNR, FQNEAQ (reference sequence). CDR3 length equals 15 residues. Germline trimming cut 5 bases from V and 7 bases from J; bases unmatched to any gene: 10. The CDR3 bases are TGTGCCAGCAGCCTATCACAGGGGATAAGTGAAAAACTGTTTTTT. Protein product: CASSLSQGISEKLFF.

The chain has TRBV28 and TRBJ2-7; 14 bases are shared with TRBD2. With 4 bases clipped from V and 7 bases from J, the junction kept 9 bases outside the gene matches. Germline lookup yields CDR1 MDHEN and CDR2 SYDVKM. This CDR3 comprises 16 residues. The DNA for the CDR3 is TGTGCCAGCAGTTCGCCGAGACTAGCGGGAGGGTGGGAGCAGTACTTC. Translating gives CASSSPRLAGGWEQYF.

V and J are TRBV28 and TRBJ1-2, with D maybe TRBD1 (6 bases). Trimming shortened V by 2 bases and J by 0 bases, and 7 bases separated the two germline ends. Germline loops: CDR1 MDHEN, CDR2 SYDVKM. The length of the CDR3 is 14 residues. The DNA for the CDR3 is TGTGCCAGCAGTTTAAAGGGGGCTAACTATGGCTACACCTTC. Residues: CASSLKGANYGYTF.

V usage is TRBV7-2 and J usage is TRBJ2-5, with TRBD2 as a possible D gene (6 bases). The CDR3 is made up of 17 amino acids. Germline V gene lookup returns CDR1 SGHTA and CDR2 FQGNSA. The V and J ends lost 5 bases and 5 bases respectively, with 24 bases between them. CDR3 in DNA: TGTGCCAGCAGCCGATCAGGCTTGGCGGGTGGGGGGGAGACCCAGTACTTC. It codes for CASSRSGLAGGGETQYF. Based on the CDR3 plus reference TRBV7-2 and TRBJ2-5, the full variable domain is GAGVSQSPSNKVTEKGKDVELRCDPISGHTALYWYRQSLGQGLEFLIYFQGNSAPDKSGLPSDRFSAERTGGSVSTLTIQRTQQEDSAVYLCASSRSGLAGGGETQYFGPGTRLLVL.

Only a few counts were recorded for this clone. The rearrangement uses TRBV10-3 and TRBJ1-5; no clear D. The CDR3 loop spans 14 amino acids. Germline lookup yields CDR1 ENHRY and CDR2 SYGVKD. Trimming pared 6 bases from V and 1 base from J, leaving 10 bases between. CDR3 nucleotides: TGTGCCATCAGCCCGGACGGGAGCAATCAGCCCCAGCATTTT. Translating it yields CAISPDGSNQPQHF.

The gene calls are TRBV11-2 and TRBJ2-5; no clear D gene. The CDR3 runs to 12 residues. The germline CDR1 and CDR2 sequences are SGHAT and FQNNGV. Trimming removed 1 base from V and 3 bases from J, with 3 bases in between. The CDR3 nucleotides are TGTGCCAGCAGCTTAGCTAAAGAGACCCAGTACTTC. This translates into CASSLAKETQYF.

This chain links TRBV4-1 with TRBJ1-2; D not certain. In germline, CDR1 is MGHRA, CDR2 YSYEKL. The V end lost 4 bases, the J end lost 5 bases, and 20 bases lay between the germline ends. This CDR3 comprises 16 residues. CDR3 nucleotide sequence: TGCGCCAGCAGCCCCCTTGCAGGCCCTCTATATTATGGCTACACCTTC. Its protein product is CASSPLAGPLYYGYTF.

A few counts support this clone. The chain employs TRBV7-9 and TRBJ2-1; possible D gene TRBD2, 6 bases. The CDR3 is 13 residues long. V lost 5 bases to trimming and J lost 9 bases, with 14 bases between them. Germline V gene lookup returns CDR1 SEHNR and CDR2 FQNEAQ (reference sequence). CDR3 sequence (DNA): TGTGCCAGCAGCACGGGAGTTCGGGTTGAGCAGTTCTTC. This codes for CASSTGVRVEQFF.

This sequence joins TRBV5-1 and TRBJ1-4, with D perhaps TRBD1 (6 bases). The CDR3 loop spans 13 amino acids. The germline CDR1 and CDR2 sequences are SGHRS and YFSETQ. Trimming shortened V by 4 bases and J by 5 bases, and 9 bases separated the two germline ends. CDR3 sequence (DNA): TGCGCCAGCAGCCGGGACAACAATGAAAAACTGTTTTTT. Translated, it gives CASSRDNNEKLFF.

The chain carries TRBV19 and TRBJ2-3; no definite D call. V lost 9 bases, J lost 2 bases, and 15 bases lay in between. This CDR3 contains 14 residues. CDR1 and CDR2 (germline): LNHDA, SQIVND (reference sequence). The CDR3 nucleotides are TGTGCCAGCAAGCAAGATCAAGCCACAGATACGCAGTATTTT. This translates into CASKQDQATDTQYF. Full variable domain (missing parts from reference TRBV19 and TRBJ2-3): DGGITQSPKYLFRKEGQNVTLSCEQNLNHDAMYWYRQDPGQGLRLIYYSQIVNDFQKGDIAEGYSVSREKKESFPLTVTSAQKNPTAFYLCASKQDQATDTQYFGPGTRLTVL.

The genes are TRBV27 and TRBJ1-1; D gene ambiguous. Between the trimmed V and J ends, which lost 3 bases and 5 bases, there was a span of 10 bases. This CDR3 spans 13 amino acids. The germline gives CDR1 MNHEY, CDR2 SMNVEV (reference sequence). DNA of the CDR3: TGTGCCAGCAGTTTTTACGTACGGACTGAAGCTTTCTTT. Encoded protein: CASSFYVRTEAFF.

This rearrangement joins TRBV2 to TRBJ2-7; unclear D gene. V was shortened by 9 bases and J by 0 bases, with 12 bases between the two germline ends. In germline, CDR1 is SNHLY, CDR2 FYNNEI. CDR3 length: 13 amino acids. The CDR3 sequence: CASEGPSSYEQYF. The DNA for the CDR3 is TGTGCCAGTGAAGGACCGAGCTCCTACGAGCAGTACTTC.

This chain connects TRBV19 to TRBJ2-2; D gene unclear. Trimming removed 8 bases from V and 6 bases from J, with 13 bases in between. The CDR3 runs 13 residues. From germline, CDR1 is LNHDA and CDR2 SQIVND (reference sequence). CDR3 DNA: TGTGCCAGTGACGGACGAGACTCCGGGGAGCTGTTTTTT. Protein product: CASDGRDSGELFF.

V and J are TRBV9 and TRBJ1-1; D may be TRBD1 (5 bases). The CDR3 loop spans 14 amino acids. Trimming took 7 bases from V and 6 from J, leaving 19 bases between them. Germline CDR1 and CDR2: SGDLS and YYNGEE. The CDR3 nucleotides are TGTGCCAGCGCCCCAGGGCCAGGGAGGGCTGAAGCTTTCTTT. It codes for CASAPGPGRAEAFF.

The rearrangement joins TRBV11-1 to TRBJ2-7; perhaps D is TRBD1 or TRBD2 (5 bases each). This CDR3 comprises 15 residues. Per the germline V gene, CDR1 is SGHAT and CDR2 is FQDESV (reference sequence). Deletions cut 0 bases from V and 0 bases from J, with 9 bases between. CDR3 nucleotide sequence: TGTGCCAGCAGCTTAGCGGGGGTTTACTCCTACGAGCAGTACTTC. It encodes CASSLAGVYSYEQYF. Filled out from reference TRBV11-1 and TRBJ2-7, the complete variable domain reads EAEVAQSPRYKITEKSQAVAFWCDPISGHATLYWYRQILGQGPELLVQFQDESVVDDSQLPKDRFSAERLKGVDSTLKIQPAELGDSAMYLCASSLAGVYSYEQYFGPGTRLTVT.

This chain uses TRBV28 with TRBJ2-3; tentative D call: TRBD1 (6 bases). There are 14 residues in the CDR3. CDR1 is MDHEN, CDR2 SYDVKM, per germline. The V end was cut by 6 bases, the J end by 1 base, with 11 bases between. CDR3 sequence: CASRSGERTDTQYF. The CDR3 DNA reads TGTGCCAGCAGGTCAGGGGAACGCACAGATACGCAGTATTTT.

The chain's CDR3 is CASSKETLTYSNQPQHF. In DNA, the CDR3 is TGTGCCAGTAGTAAGGAGACCCTAACGTATAGCAATCAGCCCCAGCATTTT. The rearrangement links TRBV19 to TRBJ1-5; unclear D gene. The germline V gene has CDR1 LNHDA and CDR2 SQIVND (reference sequence). This CDR3 spans 17 amino acids. The V end lost 4 bases, the J end lost 0 bases, and 16 bases lay between the germline ends.